Following are 18 T cell receptor beta chains from one sample sequenced in a study of T cell responses to AZD1222 COVID-19 vaccine. Sequencing used immunoSEQ multiplex PCR; TCRdb keeps in-frame clones, though not all of them. Here the sample spans about 130,000 clones, approximately 89% being singletons. Specimen: peripheral blood, collected on day 0 of AZD1222 vaccination. The receptor set was obtained from an adult in good health.

The chain recombines TRBV18 with TRBJ1-5, with D unresolved. Germline CDR1 KGHSH, CDR2 LQKENI. The V end lost 3 bases, the J end lost 0 bases, and 3 bases lay between the germline ends. The CDR3 is 13 amino acids. In DNA, the CDR3 is TGTGCCAGCTCACCGGTTAGCAATCAGCCCCAGCATTTT. It yields the protein CASSPVSNQPQHF. Filled out from reference TRBV18 and TRBJ1-5, the complete variable domain reads NAGVMQNPRHLVRRRGQEARLRCSPMKGHSHVYWYRQLPEEGLKFMVYLQKENIIDESGMPKERFSAEFPKEGPSILRIQQVVRGDSAAYFCASSPVSNQPQHFGDGTRLSIL.

The sample holds one count of this clone. This chain links TRBV7-2 with TRBJ2-3; D is uncertain. From germline, CDR1 is SGHTA and CDR2 FQGNSA. V shed 0 bases and J shed 7 bases, with 8 bases lying between them. This CDR3 contains 13 residues. The chain's CDR3 is CASSLAGSNTQYF. CDR3 sequence (DNA): TGTGCCAGCAGCTTAGCGGGTTCCAATACGCAGTATTTT. Supplemented by reference TRBV7-2 and TRBJ2-3, the full variable domain reads GAGVSQSPSNKVTEKGKDVELRCDPISGHTALYWYRQSLGQGLEFLIYFQGNSAPDKSGLPSDRFSAERTGGSVSTLTIQRTQQEDSAVYLCASSLAGSNTQYFGPGTRLTVL.

The chain carries TRBV28 and TRBJ2-1, with D possibly matching TRBD2 (5 bases). The CDR3 sequence is 16 residues long. Looked up from germline, CDR1 is MDHEN and CDR2 is SYDVKM. V lost 7 bases and J 0 bases, leaving 16 bases between the germline ends. This CDR3 reads CASTPQAASSYNEQFF. CDR3 DNA sequence: TGTGCCAGCACGCCACAAGCGGCAAGCTCCTACAATGAGCAGTTCTTC.

The chain carries TRBV12-3 or TRBV12-4 and TRBJ2-3; 8 bases line up with TRBD1. The ends lost 6 bases at V and 1 base at J; junction bases unmatched: 0. The CDR3 is 13 residues long. CDR3 nucleotides: TGTGCCAGCAGGGACAGGGGCACAGATACGCAGTATTTT. Encoded protein: CASRDRGTDTQYF.

This clone was picked up a small number of times. The chain has TRBV2 and TRBJ1-2; D might be TRBD1 (6 bases). The CDR3 is 14 residues long. Trimming cost V 1 base and J 5 bases, with 11 bases left between them. The germline CDR1 and CDR2 sequences are SNHLY and FYNNEI. The CDR3, as DNA: TGTGCCAGCAGTGAAGAAGGGGGTTATTATGGCTACACCTTC. This gives the protein CASSEEGGYYGYTF.

This chain links TRBV3-1 (or the pseudogene TRBV3-2) with TRBJ1-5; D gene ambiguous. CDR1 and CDR2 from the germline V gene are LGHDT and YNNKEL (reference sequence). This CDR3 region has 14 residues. The V gene lost 5 bases and the J gene lost 5 bases, with 13 bases spanning the gap. The CDR3 DNA reads TGTGCCAGCAGCTCGACCCCAGCGGATCAGCCCCAGCATTTT. Protein: CASSSTPADQPQHF.

The chain carries TRBV5-1 and TRBJ2-1; 10 bases line up with TRBD1. The germline V gene has CDR1 SGHRS and CDR2 YFSETQ. Trimming took 0 bases from V and 8 from J; bases not matched to a gene: 5. This CDR3 comprises 15 residues. The CDR3 region is CASSLGQGAVDEQFF. The CDR3, as DNA: TGCGCCAGCAGCTTGGGACAGGGGGCTGTAGATGAGCAGTTCTTC.

The chain combines TRBV5-8 with TRBJ1-4; D unclear. Germline V gene sequence: CDR1 SGHTS, CDR2 YDEGEE. The CDR3 loop spans 13 amino acids. Trimming shortened V by 2 bases and J by 4 bases, and 6 bases separated the two germline ends. CDR3 nucleotide sequence: TGTGCCAGCAGCTTAACGTTTAATGAAAAACTGTTTTTT. Residues: CASSLTFNEKLFF. Variable domain in full (rest from reference TRBV5-8 and TRBJ1-4): EAGVTQSPTHLIKTRGQQATLRCSPISGHTSVYWYQQALGLGLQFLLWYDEGEERNRGNFPPRFSGRQFPNYSSELNVNALELEDSALYLCASSLTFNEKLFFGSGTQLSVL.

V is TRBV28 and J is TRBJ1-1; TRBD1 aligns across 9 bases. V gave up 6 bases and J gave up 4 bases; unmatched junction bases: 9. Germline V CDR1 and CDR2: MDHEN, SYDVKM. The CDR3 is made up of 15 amino acids. CDR3 nucleotides: TGTGCCAGCAGCCACCAGGGACAGGGATTCACTGAAGCTTTCTTT. It translates to CASSHQGQGFTEAFF.

The J gene is TRBJ1-2, the V gene TRBV6-6, with 7 nucleotides matching TRBD1. The CDR3 has 13 amino acids. The V segment lost 5 bases and the J segment 5 bases; nucleotides outside the gene matches: 5. Germline V CDR1 and CDR2: MNHNY, SVGAGI (reference sequence). The CDR3 bases are TGTGCCAGCAGTCGACAGGGTACTTATGGCTACACCTTC. As protein: CASSRQGTYGYTF.

The genes are TRBV7-9 and TRBJ2-1, with 8 bases aligning to TRBD2. This CDR3 spans 15 amino acids. Trimming cost V 6 bases and J 4 bases; bases outside gene matches: 8. CDR1 and CDR2 (germline): SEHNR, FQNEAQ (reference sequence). The CDR3 DNA is TGTGCCAGCAGTCCAACTAGCGGACCATACAATGAGCAGTTCTTC. The encoded protein is CASSPTSGPYNEQFF. The whole variable domain, filled in from reference TRBV7-9 and TRBJ2-1, reads DTGVSQNPRHKITKRGQNVTFRCDPISEHNRLYWYRQTLGQGPEFLTYFQNEAQLEKSRLLSDRFSAERPKGSFSTLEIQRTEQGDSAMYLCASSPTSGPYNEQFFGPGTRLTVL.

V is TRBV7-2 and J is TRBJ1-3; 7 nucleotides match TRBD1. Germline CDR1 and CDR2: SGHTA and FQGNSA. The V gene end was trimmed by 6 bases and the J gene end by 0 bases; junction bases not matched to a gene: 11. This CDR3 contains 17 residues. The DNA of the CDR3 is TGTGCCAGCAGTTTTACCGGGACAGCGAACTCTGGAAACACCATATATTTT. Protein sequence: CASSFTGTANSGNTIYF.

The chain carries TRBV13 and TRBJ1-1; 9 bases are shared with TRBD1. The CDR3 sequence is 14 residues long. CDR1 is PRHDT and CDR2 is FYEKMQ in the germline V gene (reference sequence). The V and J ends lost 6 bases and 5 bases, in that order; junction bases with no gene match: 7. The CDR3 DNA follows: TGTGCCAGCAGGCAACAGGGGGCGCGGACTGAAGCTTTCTTT. Translation: CASRQQGARTEAFF. The entire variable domain, with the rest obtained from reference TRBV13 and TRBJ1-1, is as follows: AAGVIQSPRHLIKEKRETATLKCYPIPRHDTVYWYQQGPGQDPQFLISFYEKMQSDKGSIPDRFSAQQFSDYHSELNMSSLELGDSALYFCASRQQGARTEAFFGQGTRLTVV.

This chain connects TRBV21-1 to TRBJ2-3; the table's D gene call, TRBD1, was not cross checked with the DNA. TRBV21-1 is classified as a pseudogene. The CDR3 has 12 residues. The CDR3 sequence: CASVTGTDTQYF. CDR3 in DNA: TGTGCCAGCGTTACAGGGACAGATACGCAGTATTTT.

The genes are TRBV11-3 and TRBJ2-7, with 9 bases lining up with TRBD1. CDR3 length: 15 residues. Trimming took 5 bases from V and 2 from J; bases not matched to a gene: 7. Germline lookup yields CDR1 SGHNT and CDR2 YENEEA. CDR3 loop: CASSPTGGNAYEQYF. CDR3 nucleotides: TGTGCCAGCAGCCCGACAGGGGGGAACGCCTACGAGCAGTACTTC.

This sequence joins TRBV5-6 and TRBJ1-1; D not resolved. Trimming removed 1 base from V and 1 base from J, with 8 bases in between. CDR1 is SGHDT and CDR2 is YYEEEE in the germline V gene. The CDR3 is 14 amino acids. CDR3 nucleotides: TGTGCCAGCAGCTTGTCATCAACGAACACTGAAGCTTTCTTT. This codes for CASSLSSTNTEAFF.

This chain uses TRBV6-5 with TRBJ1-1; possibly TRBD1 for D (6 bases). The ends were cut back, 10 bases at V and 5 bases at J, with 14 bases in the middle. Germline V CDR1 and CDR2: MNHEY, SVGAGI. CDR3 length: 12 residues. In DNA form, the CDR3 reads TGTGCCACACAGGGCGGGGGAACTGAAGCTTTCTTT. Translating it yields CATQGGGTEAFF.

The chain carries TRBV11-3 and TRBJ1-1; D remains unclear. Looked up from germline, CDR1 is SGHNT and CDR2 is YENEEA. The CDR3 length is 13 residues. V lost 5 bases and J lost 3, with 10 bases in between. Written as DNA, the CDR3 is TGTGCCAGCAGCCGGACGGATGACACTGAAGCTTTCTTT. Its protein is CASSRTDDTEAFF.